One T cell receptor (beta chain) is described in this entry. The data were obtained in a study of identifying expanded T cells in peripheral blood. Collection occurred without any documented infections or immune events in donors. The method was immunoSEQ multiplex PCR; TCRdb's version includes in-frame clones alone and lacks a portion of them. This sample carries about 91,000 clones, 88% of them seen once, and the ten largest clones take around 3.8%. Sequencing was performed on blood. This receptor was obtained from a person between 18 and 75 years old in good health.

The CDR3 nucleotides are TGTGCCAGCACCCAGGGGGGGGAGCAGTACTTC. This gives the protein CASTQGGEQYF. The V and J genes are TRBV28 and TRBJ2-7; D may match TRBD1 or TRBD2 (7 bases each). Trimming cost V 7 bases and J 7 bases, with 11 bases left between them. This CDR3 has 11 residues. Germline loops: CDR1 MDHEN, CDR2 SYDVKM.